This TCR beta chain is from a study of cytomegalovirus exposure and HLA in healthy donors. PCR used 60 Vbeta primers and 13 Jbeta primers. Sequencing was performed with immunoSEQ multiplex PCR; in TCRdb, only in-frame clones are kept and a portion is missing. The sample carries around 180,000 clones, roughly 80% recorded once. Study observations and caveats: Most subjects' HLA-A and HLA-B alleles were reportedly predicted from TCR beta sequences.

With regard to this clone: What it binds is unknown.

Sequenced sample: PBMCs. This sequence was found in a woman aged 45 to 65 in good health and CMV-seronegative.

The CDR3 reads CASSPVAGMGTQHF. As DNA, the CDR3 is TGTGCCAGTAGCCCCGTGGCCGGGATGGGGACCCAGCATTTT. The rearrangement uses TRBV19 and TRBJ1-5; D is unresolved. Germline V gene lookup returns CDR1 LNHDA and CDR2 SQIVND (reference sequence). This CDR3 has 14 residues. V was pared by 6 bases and J by 11 bases, with 20 bases between.